One and the same sample provided the 22 T cell receptor beta chains below, sequenced in a study of T cell changes during pregnancy in multiple sclerosis. Generated by immunoSEQ multiplex PCR, the TCRdb table keeps only in-frame clones and is missing some. The sample includes about 73,000 clones, approximately 87% of them seen just once. The sequencing here drew on peripheral blood, taken after pregnancy. These receptors were obtained from a female donor in good health, enrolled as a control in a pregnancy study.

The rearrangement joins TRBV19 to TRBJ1-5, with 9 nucleotides matching TRBD1. This CDR3 is 15 amino acids long. Germline CDR1 LNHDA, CDR2 SQIVND (reference sequence). The ends lost 4 bases at V and 4 bases at J; junction bases unmatched: 5. Here the CDR3 DNA reads TGTGCCAGTAGTAAGGACAGGGGAAATAATCAGCCCCAGCATTTT. Translation gives CASSKDRGNNQPQHF. The full variable domain, its missing parts supplied by reference TRBV19 and TRBJ1-5, is DGGITQSPKYLFRKEGQNVTLSCEQNLNHDAMYWYRQDPGQGLRLIYYSQIVNDFQKGDIAEGYSVSREKKESFPLTVTSAQKNPTAFYLCASSKDRGNNQPQHFGDGTRLSIL.

The V and J genes are TRBV5-6 and TRBJ1-1, with TRBD1 matching 12 bases. This CDR3 comprises 17 residues. J gave up 5 bases and V 1 base, and 9 bases lay outside the gene matches. Germline assignment: CDR1 SGHDT and CDR2 YYEEEE. Here the CDR3 DNA reads TGTGCCAGCAGCTTGAGGGACAGGGGGCCCACGGTGACTGAAGCTTTCTTT. As protein: CASSLRDRGPTVTEAFF.

The rearrangement links TRBV30 to TRBJ1-5, with 7 bases lining up with TRBD1. CDR1 and CDR2 (germline): GTSNPN, SVGIG (reference sequence). V dropped 8 bases and J dropped 9; count of bases not matched to a gene: 16. The CDR3 is made up of 14 amino acids. This CDR3 reads CAQDPPTGIGPQHF. In DNA, the CDR3 is TGTGCCCAGGACCCCCCGACAGGGATCGGGCCCCAGCATTTT.

The gene calls are TRBV7-2 and TRBJ1-3, with a tentative D call TRBD1 (5 bases). Germline V CDR1 and CDR2: SGHTA, FQGNSA. V lost 2 bases and J 3 bases, leaving 11 bases between the germline ends. The CDR3 consists of 15 residues. CDR3 sequence (DNA): TGTGCCAGCAGCTTATTAACAGGTGTTGGAAACACCATATATTTT. Translation gives CASSLLTGVGNTIYF.

This clone was detected once. The rearrangement joins TRBV7-2 to TRBJ1-2; 11 bases fit TRBD1. The CDR3 is made up of 17 amino acids. CDR1 and CDR2 from the germline V gene are SGHTA and FQGNSA. The ends lost 4 bases at V and 2 bases at J; junction bases unmatched: 9. The CDR3 is CASSSALGDRGNYGYTF. DNA of the CDR3: TGTGCCAGCAGCTCGGCTCTGGGGGACAGGGGGAACTATGGCTACACCTTC. Filled out from reference TRBV7-2 and TRBJ1-2, the complete variable domain reads GAGVSQSPSNKVTEKGKDVELRCDPISGHTALYWYRQSLGQGLEFLIYFQGNSAPDKSGLPSDRFSAERTGGSVSTLTIQRTQQEDSAVYLCASSSALGDRGNYGYTFGSGTRLTVV.

This clone has a handful of counts. The chain joins TRBV6-6 to TRBJ1-1; TRBD1 aligns across 8 bases. The CDR3 sequence is 13 residues long. The trim removed 5 bases at V and 4 bases at J, leaving 3 bases unmatched. CDR1 is MNHNY and CDR2 is SVGAGI in the germline V gene (reference sequence). The CDR3 nucleotides read TGTGCCAGCAGTCAGGGGGCTCGCACTGAAGCTTTCTTT. Its protein is CASSQGARTEAFF.

The chain joins TRBV27 to TRBJ1-1; D unresolved. From germline, CDR1 is MNHEY and CDR2 SMNVEV (reference sequence). Trimming cost V 1 base and J 6 bases, with 9 bases left between them. The CDR3 consists of 13 residues. Here the CDR3 DNA reads TGTGCCAGCAGTTTATTGAACAGCCCTGAAGCTTTCTTT. This sequence encodes CASSLLNSPEAFF.

This chain links TRBV7-2 with TRBJ2-1; the match to TRBD1 covers 7 bases. J lost 15 bases, V lost 6 bases, and 8 bases had no gene match. CDR1 SGHTA and CDR2 FQGNSA come from the germline V gene. The CDR3 is 11 residues long. The CDR3 nucleotides are TGTGCCAGCAGTCTGGACAGGCGGCCGTTCTTC. It codes for CASSLDRRPFF.

The rearrangement links TRBV7-2 to TRBJ2-7; TRBD2 matches at 7 bases. After removal of 5 bases from V and 2 bases from J, the junction contained 6 bases not matched to a gene. CDR1 SGHTA and CDR2 FQGNSA come from the germline V gene. The CDR3 loop spans 14 amino acids. CDR3 loop: CASSLGGFTYEQYF. The CDR3 bases are TGTGCCAGCAGCCTCGGGGGGTTTACCTACGAGCAGTACTTC.

V and J are TRBV4-3 and TRBJ1-1; 10 positions match TRBD1. V dropped 4 bases and J dropped 4; count of bases not matched to a gene: 3. This CDR3 spans 14 amino acids. In germline, CDR1 is LGHNA, CDR2 YSLEER. In DNA form, the CDR3 reads TGCGCCAGCAGCCTGGACAGGGGGTTCACTGAAGCTTTCTTT. As protein: CASSLDRGFTEAFF.

The chain carries TRBV13 and TRBJ2-1; D gene uncertain. Between the trimmed V and J ends, which lost 3 bases and 2 bases, there was a span of 5 bases. Germline values: CDR1 PRHDT, CDR2 FYEKMQ (reference sequence). The CDR3 runs to 13 residues. This CDR3 is CASSFRAYNEQFF. The CDR3 coding sequence is TGTGCCAGCAGCTTTCGGGCCTACAATGAGCAGTTCTTC.

The rearrangement uses TRBV7-2 and TRBJ2-3, with 7 bases identical to TRBD2. The germline CDR1 and CDR2 sequences are SGHTA and FQGNSA. V lost 2 bases and J lost 5; bases outside the gene matches: 7. The CDR3 length is 15 residues. Here the CDR3 DNA reads TGTGCCAGCAGCTTAACGGCGGGAGTTCGAGATACGCAGTATTTT. This translates into CASSLTAGVRDTQYF.

This clone was detected only a few times. The chain joins TRBV6-5 to TRBJ1-1; no clear D. Germline values: CDR1 MNHEY, CDR2 SVGAGI. Trimming stripped 6 bases from V and 0 bases from J, with 5 bases between. This CDR3 has 12 residues. The DNA for the CDR3 is TGTGCCAGCAGGTCCGTGAACACTGAAGCTTTCTTT. It yields the protein CASRSVNTEAFF.

The CDR3 nucleotides are TGTGCCAGCAGGGGGGCTAGCGGGAGTTATTCCGAGCAGTACTTC. It codes for CASRGASGSYSEQYF. The genes are TRBV2 and TRBJ2-7, with 10 bases aligning to TRBD2. This CDR3 is 15 amino acids long. J was trimmed by 6 bases and V by 6 bases; bases with no gene match: 11. The germline gives CDR1 SNHLY, CDR2 FYNNEI.

This sequence joins TRBV2 and TRBJ1-4; 7 nucleotides agree with TRBD1. This CDR3 is 14 amino acids long. Germline lookup yields CDR1 SNHLY and CDR2 FYNNEI. V gave up 10 bases and J gave up 7 bases; unmatched junction bases: 12. As DNA, the CDR3 is TGTGCCACCCGCGGGACAGTAATGAGTGAAAAACTGTTTTTT. The encoded protein is CATRGTVMSEKLFF.

The CDR3, as DNA: TGTGCCAGCAGCTTTTACATCGGGACAGATTATGGCTACACCTTC. This translates into CASSFYIGTDYGYTF. This chain joins TRBV5-4 and TRBJ1-2, with TRBD1 matching 7 bases. The V segment lost 2 bases and the J segment 5 bases; nucleotides outside the gene matches: 9. CDR3 length: 15 amino acids. From germline, CDR1 is SGHNT and CDR2 YYREEE (reference sequence).

The rearrangement links TRBV25-1 to TRBJ1-4; D remains unclear. V lost 3 bases, J lost 13 bases, and 15 bases lay in between. The CDR3 is made up of 13 amino acids. Germline V CDR1 and CDR2: MGHDK, SYGVNS. The CDR3 nucleotides are TGTGCCAGCAGTGAGGCTACCGTACGAGGACTGTTTTTT. This codes for CASSEATVRGLFF.

The chain combines TRBV5-4 with TRBJ2-1; possible D gene TRBD2, 5 bases. The V and J ends lost 4 bases and 2 bases respectively, with 19 bases between them. The germline gives CDR1 SGHNT, CDR2 YYREEE (reference sequence). This CDR3 is 17 amino acids long. DNA for the CDR3: TGTGCCAGCAGCACCGGCAGAGGGTCGTCTACCTACAATGAGCAGTTCTTC. Protein: CASSTGRGSSTYNEQFF.

V gene TRBV7-2 combines with J gene TRBJ2-2, with D tentatively TRBD2 (5 bases). The CDR3 has 16 residues. V was pared by 1 base and J by 0 bases, with 9 bases between. The germline CDR1 and CDR2 sequences are SGHTA and FQGNSA. The CDR3 nucleotides are TGTGCCAGCAGCTTAGTGGCGGGCACGAACACCGGGGAGCTGTTTTTT. Its translation: CASSLVAGTNTGELFF.

The J gene is TRBJ1-1, the V gene TRBV6-5; 9 bases line up with TRBD1. Germline V lookup: CDR1 MNHEY, CDR2 SVGAGI. V trimming: 9 bases; J trimming: 1 base; junction bases outside the gene matches: 9. The CDR3 length is 15 residues. The CDR3: CASNTGGRGNTEAFF. CDR3 DNA: TGTGCCAGTAATACAGGGGGCCGGGGGAACACTGAAGCTTTCTTT.

The V and J genes are TRBV30 and TRBJ1-2, with D possibly matching TRBD1 (5 bases). CDR1 and CDR2 from the germline V gene are GTSNPN and SVGIG (reference sequence). The CDR3 runs 12 residues. V was trimmed by 1 base and J by 3 bases, leaving 6 bases between them. CDR3 residues: CAWSGGHYGYTF. The CDR3, as DNA: TGTGCCTGGAGTGGGGGCCACTATGGCTACACCTTC.

J is TRBJ2-7 and V is TRBV21-1; the table gives TRBD1 as D, unverified against the DNA. TRBV21-1 is a pseudogene locus. CDR3 length: 14 residues. CDR3 nucleotides: TGTGCCAGCAGCGGCTGGGACAGGAAAATCGAGCAGTACTTC. Translation gives CASSGWDRKIEQYF.